Listed here are 28 T cell receptor beta chains from one sample, sequenced in a study of metastatic and nonmetastatic thyroid tumors. TCRdb reanalyzed the PCR reads via MiXCR. The sample consists of under 20,000 clones, 34% of them appearing once. Patients were all untreated before their thyroid surgery. Material for sequencing was tumor tissue. These receptors were taken from a female donor with papillary thyroid cancer or a benign thyroid nodule (not recorded which). Some clones in this sample may be carry-over from other donors' samples.

The table lists this clone with a count of one. This rearrangement joins TRBV18 to TRBJ2-7; D unresolved. This CDR3 has 12 residues. Trimming removed 3 bases at V and 4 bases at J, with 7 bases between. CDR1 and CDR2 from the germline V gene are KGHSH and LQKENI. The CDR3 spells CASSPHEYEQYF. DNA of the CDR3: TGTGCCAGCTCACCCCATGAATACGAGCAGTACTTC.

The chain uses TRBV7-3 and TRBJ1-1; the D gene is possibly TRBD1 (6 bases). CDR3 length equals 14 residues. Germline assignment: CDR1 SGHTA and CDR2 FQGTGA. Trimming left V 1 base short and J 4 bases short, with 10 bases between. The CDR3: CASSLMGTSTEAFF. CDR3 nucleotide sequence: TGTGCCAGCAGCTTAATGGGGACAAGCACTGAAGCTTTCTTT.

The chain has TRBV9 and TRBJ2-7; the match to TRBD2 covers 10 bases. The V gene end was trimmed by 4 bases and the J gene end by 4 bases; junction bases not matched to a gene: 11. The germline CDR1 and CDR2 sequences are SGDLS and YYNGEE. The CDR3 has 16 residues. CDR3 sequence: CASSPLASGSGYEQYF. As DNA, the CDR3 is TGTGCCAGCAGCCCACTGGCTAGCGGGAGTGGGTACGAGCAGTACTTC.

This clone was seen more than once but under ten times. This sequence joins TRBV28 and TRBJ1-2, with D unclear. This CDR3 has 15 residues. With 4 bases removed from V and 8 bases from J, the gap between germline ends came to 20 bases. The germline V gene encodes CDR1 MDHEN and CDR2 SYDVKM. CDR3 sequence reads: CASSSPGNAILGYTF. The DNA of the CDR3 is TGTGCCAGCAGTTCCCCTGGGAACGCAATACTCGGCTACACCTTC.

This clone was counted between two and nine times. The CDR3 sequence: CASSIVAGGYQPQHF. The CDR3 bases are TGTGCCAGTAGTATAGTAGCAGGGGGCTATCAGCCCCAGCATTTT. The chain recombines TRBV19 with TRBJ1-5; 8 nucleotides agree with TRBD1. CDR3 length equals 15 residues. CDR1 is LNHDA and CDR2 is SQIVND in the germline V gene (reference sequence). Trimming at V came to 1 base and at J to 5 bases, leaving 4 bases not matched to a gene.

The CDR3 bases are TGCGCCAGCAGCCCGGGACAGGGCTGGAACGAGCAGTACTTC. Encoded protein: CASSPGQGWNEQYF. The V call is TRBV5-1, the J call TRBJ2-7; 9 bases are shared with TRBD1. The germline V gene encodes CDR1 SGHRS and CDR2 YFSETQ. The CDR3 spans 14 residues. V trimming: 4 bases; J trimming: 5 bases; junction bases outside the gene matches: 7. Combining the CDR3 with reference TRBV5-1 and TRBJ2-7 gives the whole variable domain KAGVTQTPRYLIKTRGQQVTLSCSPISGHRSVSWYQQTPGQGLQFLFEYFSETQRNKGNFPGRFSGRQFSNSRSEMNVSTLELGDSALYLCASSPGQGWNEQYFGPGTRLTVT.

This clone appeared many times. This chain connects TRBV27 to TRBJ1-1; TRBD1 aligns across 9 bases. Looked up from germline, CDR1 is MNHEY and CDR2 is SMNVEV (reference sequence). V lost 6 bases to trimming and J lost 2 bases; unmatched junction nucleotides: 4. The CDR3 is made up of 14 amino acids. CDR3 in amino acids: CASRDTGGNTEAFF. The CDR3 bases are TGTGCCAGCAGAGACACAGGGGGCAACACTGAAGCTTTCTTT.

This clone was detected only a few times. The chain links TRBV20-1 to TRBJ2-2, with 7 positions matching TRBD2. CDR1 DFQATT and CDR2 SNEGSKA come from the germline V gene (reference sequence). V lost 2 bases, J lost 6 bases, and 9 bases stayed unmatched. The CDR3 loop spans 15 amino acids. CDR3 DNA sequence: TGCAGTGCTAGATCAGGGCGGGAGAGGGCCGGGGAGCTGTTTTTT. Protein: CSARSGRERAGELFF.

The chain joins TRBV24-1 to TRBJ2-1, with D unresolved. The CDR3 is 14 amino acids. CDR1 is KGHDR and CDR2 is SFDVKD in the germline V gene. Trimming removed 2 bases at V and 6 bases at J, with 10 bases between. Here the CDR3 reads CATSDYPRINEQFF. The DNA for the CDR3 is TGTGCCACCAGTGATTACCCCCGAATCAATGAGCAGTTCTTC.

This clone ranks as large. J is TRBJ2-1 and V is TRBV25-1, with D possibly matching TRBD2 (6 bases). The V end was cut by 6 bases, the J end by 9 bases, with 15 bases between. The CDR3 length is 13 residues. From germline, CDR1 is MGHDK and CDR2 SYGVNS. CDR3 nucleotide sequence: TGTGCCAGCAGGGGCTCTCGGGGGAGTGAGCAGTTCTTC. As protein: CASRGSRGSEQFF.

This clone is labeled medium-sized. The V call is TRBV6-1, the J call TRBJ1-5; D remains ambiguous. The CDR3 contains 13 residues. CDR1 MNHNS and CDR2 SASEGT come from the germline V gene. The V end lost 8 bases, the J end lost 0 bases, and 8 bases lay between the germline ends. CDR3 nucleotides: TGTGCCAGCTCATGGGGTAGCAATCAGCCCCAGCATTTT. Its protein product is CASSWGSNQPQHF.

In this sample, this clone turned up a few times. The chain combines TRBV24-1 with TRBJ2-1, with D uncertain. CDR3 length equals 14 residues. Trimming left V 3 bases short and J 8 bases short, with 13 bases between. Germline V gene lookup returns CDR1 KGHDR and CDR2 SFDVKD. CDR3 sequence reads: CATSDGVTRHEQFF. CDR3 bases: TGTGCCACCAGTGATGGAGTCACAAGGCATGAGCAGTTCTTC.

V is TRBV13 and J is TRBJ1-2, with TRBD1 matching over 10 bases. This CDR3 spans 16 amino acids. Unmatched junction bases numbered 7, after V lost 0 bases and J lost 6 bases. Germline CDR1 PRHDT, CDR2 FYEKMQ (reference sequence). The CDR3 bases are TGTGCCAGCAGCTTAGGTGGGACAGGGGTGATCGATGGCTACACCTTC. It translates to CASSLGGTGVIDGYTF.

This clone has only a few counts. DNA of the CDR3: TGTGCCAGCAGTGAAAGGAACCGGAATCAGCCCCAGCATTTT. Protein product: CASSERNRNQPQHF. The chain is built from TRBV2 and TRBJ1-5; no clear D. V was shortened by 2 bases and J by 4 bases, with 9 bases between the two germline ends. The CDR3 contains 14 residues. CDR1 is SNHLY and CDR2 is FYNNEI in the germline V gene.

This sequence joins TRBV6-4 and TRBJ1-5; D ambiguous. CDR1 MRHNA and CDR2 SNTAGT come from the germline V gene. The CDR3 length is 14 residues. Between the trimmed V and J ends, which lost 6 bases and 2 bases, there was a span of 11 bases. CDR3: CASSADVGNQPQHF. The DNA of the CDR3 is TGTGCCAGCAGCGCGGACGTCGGCAATCAGCCCCAGCATTTT.

The rearrangement links TRBV7-9 to TRBJ1-1; TRBD1 matches 7 bases. Germline loops: CDR1 SEHNR, CDR2 FQNEAQ (reference sequence). With 7 bases clipped from V and 5 bases from J, the junction kept 7 bases outside the gene matches. The CDR3 contains 13 residues. CDR3 protein: CASNSQGGTEAFF. The CDR3 DNA reads as TGTGCCAGCAACTCCCAGGGGGGGACTGAAGCTTTCTTT.

In this sample, this clone turned up many times. A read error is possible here, since a much larger clone lies one base away. The sample contains more than one DNA sequence encoding this CDR3. This chain links TRBV2 with TRBJ1-1; D perhaps matches TRBD1 (6 bases). The CDR3 is made up of 14 amino acids. Looked up from germline, CDR1 is SNHLY and CDR2 is FYNNEI. CDR3 DNA: TGTGCCAGCAGCTTAGACAGGAGGGACACTGAAGCTTTCTTC. It specifies CASSLDRRDTEAFF.

This clone was seen a few times. This rearrangement joins TRBV7-9 to TRBJ2-7; TRBD1 matches at 8 bases. V shed 7 bases and J 6 bases; nucleotides not matched to a gene: 11. From germline, CDR1 is SEHNR and CDR2 FQNEAQ (reference sequence). The CDR3 loop spans 14 amino acids. The CDR3 here is CASTSRGQGLEQYF. Written as DNA, the CDR3 is TGTGCCAGCACCTCCCGTGGACAGGGTCTCGAGCAGTACTTC.

This clone appeared many times. This may be a read error, as it is one base from a much larger clone. This chain uses TRBV5-1 with TRBJ1-4; 8 positions match TRBD1. Germline CDR1 and CDR2: SGHRS and YFSETQ. CDR3 length: 14 residues. The CDR3 spells CASRGRTGSEELFF. DNA for the CDR3: TGCGCCAGCAGGGGTAGGACAGGGAGTGAAGAACTGTTTTTT.

The V and J genes are TRBV6-1 and TRBJ1-6; no clear D gene. The V gene's germline CDR1 is MNHNS and CDR2 SASEGT. CDR3 length equals 15 residues. V lost 7 bases and J lost 7, with 17 bases in between. In DNA, the CDR3 is TGTGCCAGCACCCTAGGTGGGCAGAGGAATTCACCCCTCCACTTT. Protein: CASTLGGQRNSPLHF.

The rearrangement joins TRBV20-1 to TRBJ2-6; D is possibly TRBD1 or TRBD2 (6 bases each). Trimming took 2 bases from V and 1 from J, leaving 12 bases between them. Germline CDR1 and CDR2: DFQATT and SNEGSKA (reference sequence). CDR3 length: 16 amino acids. As DNA, the CDR3 is TGCAGTGCTAGAAACCAGGGGAGGTCTGGGGCCAACGTCCTGACTTTC. It is translated as CSARNQGRSGANVLTF.

The V gene is TRBV15, the J gene TRBJ2-7; D is tentatively TRBD1 or TRBD2 (5 bases each). The CDR3 contains 15 residues. V dropped 0 bases and J dropped 4 bases, with 13 bases sitting between them. The germline V gene encodes CDR1 LNHNV and CDR2 YYDKDF (reference sequence). DNA of the CDR3: TGTGCCACCAGCAGAGAACCGGGACCATTATACGAGCAGTACTTC. Translating it yields CATSREPGPLYEQYF.

The chain recombines TRBV5-1 with TRBJ1-2; the match to TRBD1 covers 8 bases. This CDR3 region has 15 residues. Germline V gene lookup returns CDR1 SGHRS and CDR2 YFSETQ. V lost 4 bases, J lost 0 bases, and 5 bases stayed unmatched. The CDR3 loop is CASSSGQGANYGYTF. CDR3 DNA sequence: TGCGCCAGCAGCAGCGGACAGGGAGCTAACTATGGCTACACCTTC.

The chain carries TRBV30 and TRBJ1-5; D is undetermined. The ends were cut back, 2 bases at V and 1 base at J, with 3 bases in the middle. This CDR3 is 12 amino acids long. CDR1 is GTSNPN, CDR2 SVGIG, per germline (reference sequence). This CDR3 is CAWSRSNQPQHF. In nucleotides, the CDR3 is TGTGCCTGGAGTAGAAGCAATCAGCCCCAGCATTTT.

This clone ranks as medium-sized (0.01 to 0.1%). This rearrangement joins TRBV4-1 to TRBJ1-4, with TRBD1 matching 7 bases. From germline, CDR1 is MGHRA and CDR2 YSYEKL. V was pared by 3 bases and J by 8 bases, with 6 bases of the junction left unmatched. The CDR3 has 14 residues. CDR3 in DNA: TGCGCCAGCAGCCATCCCGGGACAGCAGAAAAACTGTTTTTT. Amino acids: CASSHPGTAEKLFF.

V usage is TRBV6-1 and J usage is TRBJ1-6; 8 bases agree with TRBD1. The germline CDR1 and CDR2 sequences are MNHNS and SASEGT. The CDR3 loop spans 15 amino acids. V trimming: 5 bases; J trimming: 7 bases; junction bases outside the gene matches: 7. In DNA form, the CDR3 reads TGTGCCAGCAGTACCGGGACAGGTGGAAATTCACCCCTCCACTTT. Protein sequence: CASSTGTGGNSPLHF.

Only a few counts were recorded for this clone. The gene calls are TRBV6-1 and TRBJ2-1; 13 bases are a match to TRBD2. With 7 bases clipped from V and 10 bases from J, the junction kept 7 bases outside the gene matches. This CDR3 comprises 14 residues. The germline gives CDR1 MNHNS, CDR2 SASEGT. CDR3 protein: CASTGTSGNREQFF. The CDR3 region has the DNA TGTGCCAGCACCGGGACTAGCGGGAATAGGGAGCAGTTCTTC.

V is TRBV27 and J is TRBJ2-7, with D unresolved. Trimming removed 2 bases at V and 5 bases at J, with 13 bases between. CDR1 and CDR2 (germline): MNHEY, SMNVEV (reference sequence). The CDR3 length is 14 residues. CDR3 nucleotide sequence: TGTGCCAGCAGTTTAATGGGCCCAACAAACGAGCAGTACTTC. It is translated as CASSLMGPTNEQYF.